This record concerns one T cell receptor beta chain sequence. Its antigen is currently unknown. Clones were sequenced by immunoSEQ multiplex PCR, and TCRdb holds only the in-frame ones, with some missing. The data show some 70,000 clones, approximately 80% seen once. V lost 3 bases to trimming and J lost 5 bases, with 5 bases between them. Germline loops: CDR1 SGHVT, CDR2 SQSDAQ. This CDR3 contains 12 residues. This entry belongs to a study of OX40 agonist ivuxolimab in advanced cancers. The study, taken as a whole, reports: Some of the lowest clonal expansion was seen in partial responders at 0.1-3.0 mg/kg. The mean number of expanded clones was higher in CD8+ T cells than in CD4+.

This TCR came from an adult with an advanced solid tumor such as melanoma, head and neck, liver or kidney cancer. This specimen was CD4+ or CD8+ T cells sorted from blood, taken in a trial of the OX40 agonist ivuxolimab. The chain carries TRBV7-4 and TRBJ2-1, with D uncertain. Written as DNA, the CDR3 is TGTGCCAGCAGCTTTAGGGACAATGAGCAGTTCTTC. Protein: CASSFRDNEQFF.